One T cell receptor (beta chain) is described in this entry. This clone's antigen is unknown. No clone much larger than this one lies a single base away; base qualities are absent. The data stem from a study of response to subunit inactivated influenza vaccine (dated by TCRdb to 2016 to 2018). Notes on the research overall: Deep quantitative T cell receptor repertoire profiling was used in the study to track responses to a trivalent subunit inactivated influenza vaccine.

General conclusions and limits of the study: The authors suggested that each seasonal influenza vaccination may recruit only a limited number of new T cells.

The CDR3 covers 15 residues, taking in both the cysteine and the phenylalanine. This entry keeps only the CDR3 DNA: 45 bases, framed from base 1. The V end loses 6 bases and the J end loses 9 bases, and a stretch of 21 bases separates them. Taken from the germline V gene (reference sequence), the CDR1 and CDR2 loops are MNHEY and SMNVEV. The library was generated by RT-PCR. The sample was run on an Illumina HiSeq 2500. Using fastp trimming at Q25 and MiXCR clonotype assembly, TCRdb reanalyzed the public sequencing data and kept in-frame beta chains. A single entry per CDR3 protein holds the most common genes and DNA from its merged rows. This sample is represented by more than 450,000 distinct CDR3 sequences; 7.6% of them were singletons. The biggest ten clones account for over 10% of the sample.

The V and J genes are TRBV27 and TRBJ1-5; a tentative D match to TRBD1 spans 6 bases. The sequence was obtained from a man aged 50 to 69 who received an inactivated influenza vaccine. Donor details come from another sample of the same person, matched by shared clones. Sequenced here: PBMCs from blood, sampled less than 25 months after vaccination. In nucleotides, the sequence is TGTGCCAGCAGCAAGGCCCCTACAGGGCCCCGGCCCCAGCATTTT. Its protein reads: CASSKAPTGPRPQHF.